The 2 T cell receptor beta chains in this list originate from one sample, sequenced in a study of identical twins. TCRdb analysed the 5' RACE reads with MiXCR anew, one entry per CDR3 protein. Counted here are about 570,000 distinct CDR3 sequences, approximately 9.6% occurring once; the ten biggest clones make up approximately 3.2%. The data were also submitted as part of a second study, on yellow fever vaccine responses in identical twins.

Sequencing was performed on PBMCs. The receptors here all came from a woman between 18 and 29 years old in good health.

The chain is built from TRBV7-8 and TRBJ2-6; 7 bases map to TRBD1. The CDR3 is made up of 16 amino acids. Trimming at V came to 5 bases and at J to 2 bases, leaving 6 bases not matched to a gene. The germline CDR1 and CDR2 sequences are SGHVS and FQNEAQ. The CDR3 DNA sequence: TGTGCCAGCAGCCTTCGGGGACAGCCTGGGGCCAACGTCCTGACTTTC. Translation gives CASSLRGQPGANVLTF.

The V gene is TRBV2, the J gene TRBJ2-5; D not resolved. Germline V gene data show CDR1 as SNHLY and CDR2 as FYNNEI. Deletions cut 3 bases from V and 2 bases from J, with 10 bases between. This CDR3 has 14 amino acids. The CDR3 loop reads CASSDWASQETQYF. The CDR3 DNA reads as TGTGCCAGCAGTGATTGGGCTTCTCAAGAGACCCAGTACTTC. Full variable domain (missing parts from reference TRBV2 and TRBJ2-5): EPEVTQTPSHQVTQMGQEVILRCVPISNHLYFYWYRQILGQKVEFLVSFYNNEISEKSEIFDDQFSVERPDGSNFTLKIRSTKLEDSAMYFCASSDWASQETQYFGPGTRLLVL.